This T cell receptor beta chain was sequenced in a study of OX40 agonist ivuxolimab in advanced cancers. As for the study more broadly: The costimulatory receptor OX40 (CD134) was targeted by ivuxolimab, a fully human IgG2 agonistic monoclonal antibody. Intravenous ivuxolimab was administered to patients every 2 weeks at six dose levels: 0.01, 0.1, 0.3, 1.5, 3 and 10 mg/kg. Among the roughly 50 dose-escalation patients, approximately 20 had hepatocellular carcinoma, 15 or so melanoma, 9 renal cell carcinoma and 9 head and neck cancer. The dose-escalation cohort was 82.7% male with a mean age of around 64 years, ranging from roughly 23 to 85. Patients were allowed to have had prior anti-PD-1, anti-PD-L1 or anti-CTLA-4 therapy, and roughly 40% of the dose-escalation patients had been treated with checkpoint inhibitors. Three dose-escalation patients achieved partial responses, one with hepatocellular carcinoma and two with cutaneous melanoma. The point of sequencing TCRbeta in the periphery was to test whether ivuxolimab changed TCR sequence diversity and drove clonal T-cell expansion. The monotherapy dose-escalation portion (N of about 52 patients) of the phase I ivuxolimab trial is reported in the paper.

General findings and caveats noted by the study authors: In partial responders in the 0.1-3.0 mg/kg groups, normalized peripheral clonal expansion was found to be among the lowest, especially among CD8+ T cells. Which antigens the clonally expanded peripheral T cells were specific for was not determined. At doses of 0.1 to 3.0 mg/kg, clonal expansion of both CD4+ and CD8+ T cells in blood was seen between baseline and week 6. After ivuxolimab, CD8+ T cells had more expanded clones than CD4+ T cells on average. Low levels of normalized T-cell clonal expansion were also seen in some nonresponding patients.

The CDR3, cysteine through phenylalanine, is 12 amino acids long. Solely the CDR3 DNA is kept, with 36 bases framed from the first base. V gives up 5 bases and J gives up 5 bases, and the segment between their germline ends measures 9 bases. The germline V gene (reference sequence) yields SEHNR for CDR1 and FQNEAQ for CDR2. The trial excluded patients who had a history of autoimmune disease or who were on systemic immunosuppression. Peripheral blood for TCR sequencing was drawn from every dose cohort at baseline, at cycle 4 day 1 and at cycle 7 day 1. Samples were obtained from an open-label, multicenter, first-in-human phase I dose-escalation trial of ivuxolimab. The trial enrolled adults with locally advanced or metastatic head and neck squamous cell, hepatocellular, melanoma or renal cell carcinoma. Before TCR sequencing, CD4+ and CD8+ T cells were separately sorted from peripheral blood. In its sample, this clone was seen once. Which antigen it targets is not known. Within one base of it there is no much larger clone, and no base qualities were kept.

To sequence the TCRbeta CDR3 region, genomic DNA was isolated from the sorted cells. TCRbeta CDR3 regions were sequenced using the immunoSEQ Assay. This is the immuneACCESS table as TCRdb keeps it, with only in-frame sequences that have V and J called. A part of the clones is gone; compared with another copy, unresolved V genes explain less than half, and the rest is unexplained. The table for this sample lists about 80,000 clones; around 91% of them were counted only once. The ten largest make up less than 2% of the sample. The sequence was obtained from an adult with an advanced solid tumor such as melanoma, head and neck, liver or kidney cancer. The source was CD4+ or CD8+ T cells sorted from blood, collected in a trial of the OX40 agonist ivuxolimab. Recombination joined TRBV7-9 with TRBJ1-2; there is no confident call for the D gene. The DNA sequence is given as TGTGCCAGCAGCCCGGGCCTTTATGGCTACACCTTC. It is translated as CASSPGLYGYTF.